These T cell receptor beta chains were read from a single sample in a study of human T cells and chemical hapten exposure. TCRdb re-derived calls from the RACE reads in MiXCR, one entry per CDR3 protein. The table records roughly 190,000 distinct CDR3 sequences, approximately 20% of them present only once. The source material was whole blood, sampled in connection with sensitization to the hapten diphenylcyclopropenone (DPC). The receptor set was obtained from a woman aged 50 to 60 with alopecia areata. Some clones in this sample may be carry-over from other donors' samples. The CDR3 runs from the conserved cysteine through the conserved F or W. A D gene is named only where the DNA matches it firmly. Some rows have no size entry. The others give once, few or many, or a class for an expanded clone.

J,size,D,V,DNA,CDR3
TRBJ2-1,.,.,TRBV7-2,TGTGCCAGCAGCTTAAACGAGTTGACTCCGTTCTTC,CASSLNELTPFF
TRBJ2-1,many,.,TRBV29-1,TGCAGCGCGGGGAGGACATGGGACAATGAGCAGTTCTTC,CSAGRTWDNEQFF
TRBJ1-2,.,.,TRBV28,TGTGCCAGCAGTTTTCCAGGGATCGGTGGCTACACCTTC,CASSFPGIGGYTF
TRBJ2-2,.,.,TRBV3-1,TGTGCCAGCAGCCAACTAGGGAGTTGGGCCGGGGAGCTGTTTTTT,CASSQLGSWAGELFF
TRBJ2-3,.,TRBD2,TRBV30,TGTGCCTGGAGTGGGCGGGAGGGCCGATGGGATACGCAGTATTTT,CAWSGREGRWDTQYF
TRBJ2-7,few,TRBD1,TRBV6-5,TGTGCCAGCAGTTACGCGGGACAGGGTGTCTACGAGCAGTACTTC,CASSYAGQGVYEQYF
TRBJ1-5,.,TRBD1,TRBV3-1,TGTGCCAGCAGCCAAGCTTCAGGGGGTCAGCCCCAGCATTTT,CASSQASGGQPQHF
TRBJ2-3,.,.,TRBV15,TGTGCCACCAGCATGAAACTTAGAGTCCCGGATACGCAGTATTTT,CATSMKLRVPDTQYF
TRBJ2-7,few,.,TRBV5-1,TGCGCCAGCAGCTTGGTCGGAAGCGGCACCTACGAGCAGTACTTC,CASSLVGSGTYEQYF
TRBJ2-1,.,.,TRBV3-1,TGTGCCAGCAGCCGCGAGACCTACAATGAGCAGTTCTTC,CASSRETYNEQFF
TRBJ1-2,few,.,TRBV6-2/TRBV6-3,TGTGCCAGCAGTGGACGACGGCCAGGAGACTATGGCTACACCTTC,CASSGRRPGDYGYTF
TRBJ2-1,once,.,TRBV20-1,TGCAGTGCTAGAGATAGGATTCTAGACGACAATGAGCAGTTCTTC,CSARDRILDDNEQFF
TRBJ1-2,few,.,TRBV7-2,TGTGCCAGCAGCTTAGATTTGAGTGGAGGTGGCTACAACTTC,CASSLDLSGGGYNF
TRBJ1-3,.,.,TRBV10-3,TGTGCCATCAGTGACCGGGGGCCAGACTCTGGAAACACCATATATTTT,CAISDRGPDSGNTIYF
TRBJ2-4,.,TRBD2,TRBV12-3/TRBV12-4,TGTGCCAGCAGTAAGCGGGGACTAGCCAAAAACATTCAGTACTTC,CASSKRGLAKNIQYF
TRBJ2-1,.,.,TRBV7-9,TGTGCCAGCAGCTTTGCAGCGCCAGGAGGTTCTAATGAGCAGTTCTTC,CASSFAAPGGSNEQFF
TRBJ2-7,few,.,TRBV20-1,TGCAGTGCTAGACCCGCTTTGGGCGTGGGGTGGGAGCACGAGCAGTACTTC,CSARPALGVGWEHEQYF
TRBJ1-1,.,TRBD1,TRBV7-9,TGTGCCAGCAGCTTAGGATTGGACAGGGCGGTGAACACTGAAGCTTTCTTT,CASSLGLDRAVNTEAFF
TRBJ2-1,.,.,TRBV20-1,TGCAGTGCAAGCTCAACTAGATCAACCTACAATGAGCAGTTCTTC,CSASSTRSTYNEQFF
TRBJ2-1,.,TRBD2,TRBV7-2,TGTGCCAGCAGCTCACTGACTAGCGGGAGATACAATGAGCAGTTCTTC,CASSSLTSGRYNEQFF
TRBJ2-5,few,.,TRBV5-1,TGCGCCAGCAGCTTACAAGCGGGCGGCGAGACCCAGTACTTC,CASSLQAGGETQYF
TRBJ2-2,few,.,TRBV29-1,TGCAGCGTTGAAGTTGGAGGCGCCGGGGAGCTGTTTTTT,CSVEVGGAGELFF
TRBJ2-3,many,TRBD2,TRBV29-1,TGCAGCGTCAGCGGGGTTGCAGATACGCAGTATTTT,CSVSGVADTQYF
TRBJ2-1,.,.,TRBV29-1,TGCAGCGTCCAGGGGGCGGGAGGGACCCTTTTCTCCTACAATGAGCAGTTCTTC,CSVQGAGGTLFSYNEQFF
TRBJ2-7,.,TRBD2,TRBV20-1,TGCAGTGCTAGACCCCCCGTAGGACTAGCCGGGGACGAGCAGTACTTC,CSARPPVGLAGDEQYF
TRBJ1-5,many,.,TRBV24-1,TGTGCCACCAGTGATTTGGGGGACAATCAGCCCCAGCATTTT,CATSDLGDNQPQHF
TRBJ1-1,.,.,TRBV11-1,TGTGCCAGCAGCCTTTTGGGGACTGAAGCTTTCTTT,CASSLLGTEAFF
TRBJ2-4,.,TRBD2,TRBV7-9,TGTGCCAGCAGCCGGTCCGGCGGGAGTCAAAGCATTCAGTACTTC,CASSRSGGSQSIQYF
TRBJ2-7,few,TRBD2,TRBV12-3/TRBV12-4,TGTGCCAGCAGTTCCCCTAGCGGGAGTAGGTACGAGCAGTACTTC,CASSSPSGSRYEQYF
TRBJ2-1,.,.,TRBV5-1,TGCGCCAGCAGCTTGGTACAGGGCCATGAGCAGTTCTTC,CASSLVQGHEQFF
TRBJ2-7,many,TRBD1,TRBV6-2/TRBV6-3,TGTGCCAGCAGCAATGGGGACAGCTCGAGCTCCTACGAGCAGTACTTC,CASSNGDSSSSYEQYF
TRBJ2-7,few,.,TRBV20-1,TGCAGTGCCACCCCTAATGGGAAGTACGAGCAGTACTTC,CSATPNGKYEQYF
TRBJ1-2,.,.,TRBV5-1,TGCGCCAGCAGCTCATCCCCCACGGGGACTAACTATGGCTACACCTTC,CASSSSPTGTNYGYTF
TRBJ2-2,once,TRBD2,TRBV12-3/TRBV12-4,TGTGCCGGAACTCGGGGAGGGGTTGACACCGGGGAGCTGTTTTTT,CAGTRGGVDTGELFF
TRBJ1-4,few,.,TRBV20-1,TGCAGTGCTAGAGATCCGGGGACTTCCGCCAATGAAAAACTGTTTTTT,CSARDPGTSANEKLFF
TRBJ2-1,few,TRBD2,TRBV10-3,TGTGCCATCATGCAGTCGGGAGGCTCCTACAATGAGCAGTTCTTC,CAIMQSGGSYNEQFF
TRBJ2-7,few,.,TRBV3-1,TGTGCCAGCAGCCCAAGAGGGACAACCTACGAGCAGTACTTC,CASSPRGTTYEQYF
TRBJ2-1,.,.,TRBV20-1,TGCAGTGGCCTAGTGGGCAATGAGCAGTTCTTC,CSGLVGNEQFF
TRBJ2-7,.,TRBD2,TRBV2,TGTGCCAGCAGGAAACTAGCGGGACCCTCCTACGAGCAGTACTTC,CASRKLAGPSYEQYF
TRBJ2-4,.,.,TRBV11-2,TGTGCCAGCAGCTTTCAGACAGTGCTAGCCAAAAACATTCAGTACTTC,CASSFQTVLAKNIQYF
TRBJ2-2,.,TRBD2,TRBV18,TGTGCCAGCTCACCTAACGGGAGGGACACCGGGGAGCTGTTTTTT,CASSPNGRDTGELFF
TRBJ2-3,.,TRBD2,TRBV27,TGTGCCAGCAGTTCATGGACTAGCGGGAGCACAGATACGCAGTATTTT,CASSSWTSGSTDTQYF
TRBJ2-3,few,TRBD2,TRBV4-2,TGTGCCAGCAGCCAAGATTGGACTAGCGGGAGGGCGGGTGAAGATACGCAGTATTTT,CASSQDWTSGRAGEDTQYF
TRBJ2-7,.,TRBD1,TRBV6-5,TGTGCCAGCAGGCCGGGACAGGGGTCCTACGAGCAGTACTTC,CASRPGQGSYEQYF
TRBJ2-7,.,.,TRBV9,TGTGCCAGCAGCCCCAGTCCAATCTACGAGCAGTACTTC,CASSPSPIYEQYF
TRBJ1-6,.,TRBD1,TRBV5-6,TGTGCCAGCAGCTTTGGGGACAGGGGGAGCTCCTATAATTCACCCCTCCACTTT,CASSFGDRGSSYNSPLHF
TRBJ2-7,few,.,TRBV2,TGTGCCAGCAGTGTCCTTAGTGTGCAGTACTTC,CASSVLSVQYF
TRBJ2-5,few,TRBD2,TRBV20-1,TGCAGTGCTAGAGATGGGAAGGCGGGAGGGGTCGGAGAGACCCAGTACTTC,CSARDGKAGGVGETQYF
TRBJ2-3,.,.,TRBV10-3,TGTGCCATCAGTGAGAGAGGAGGCATCGATACGCAGTATTTT,CAISERGGIDTQYF
TRBJ2-1,.,.,TRBV2,TGTGCCAGCAGGATACCGGGCCTATCCTACAATGAGCAGTTCTTC,CASRIPGLSYNEQFF
TRBJ1-1,.,.,TRBV7-2,TGTGCCAGCAGCTTAGGGGCTTGGGCTGAAGCTTTCTTT,CASSLGAWAEAFF
TRBJ2-2,.,TRBD2,TRBV12-3/TRBV12-4,TGTGCCAGCAGTCCACTAGCGGCCACCGGGGAGCTGTTTTTT,CASSPLAATGELFF
TRBJ2-3,once,TRBD2,TRBV5-1,TGCGCCAGCAGCTTGGTCCCCGGGACTAACACAGATACGCAGTATTTT,CASSLVPGTNTDTQYF
TRBJ2-6,few,TRBD1,TRBV3-1,TGTGCCAGCAGCCCCGACAGGGCTGGGGCCAACGTCCTGACTTTC,CASSPDRAGANVLTF
TRBJ2-7,.,.,TRBV11-2,TGTGCCAGCAGACACGCCTTTCCGACTAGACGATCCTACGAGCAGTACTTC,CASRHAFPTRRSYEQYF
TRBJ1-6,few,TRBD1,TRBV5-6,TGTGCCAGCAGCGGGGGGACAGGGAGTAATAATTCACCCCTCCACTTT,CASSGGTGSNNSPLHF
TRBJ2-7,.,.,TRBV6-5,TGTGCCAGCAGTCGCAGGGATGAGCAGTACTTC,CASSRRDEQYF